The entry below describes one TCR beta chain. Original handling: By means of reference gene primer amplification, nucleated cell counts were estimated. Clones were read by immunoSEQ multiplex PCR, and TCRdb kept only the in-frame ones, dropping some. That table gives V, J and clone size, and the DNA gave D and trimming. The data contain 110,000 or so clones, 75% to 90% of them singletons. The data originate from a study of blood T cell repertoires in COVID-19. Overall study: Sites across the United States, Italy and Spain contributed samples from acute and convalescent COVID-19.

Germline V gene sequence: CDR1 SGHRS, CDR2 YFSETQ. The CDR3 spans 15 residues. V dropped 6 bases and J dropped 1 base, with 16 bases sitting between them. The TCR comes from a woman aged 40 to 49 with acute or convalescent COVID-19. The chain is built from TRBV5-1 and TRBJ1-1; D ambiguous. Sequencing was carried out using peripheral blood. This CDR3 is CASTREQYENTEAFF. For the CDR3, the DNA is TGCGCCAGCACCCGGGAACAGTATGAGAACACTGAAGCTTTCTTT.